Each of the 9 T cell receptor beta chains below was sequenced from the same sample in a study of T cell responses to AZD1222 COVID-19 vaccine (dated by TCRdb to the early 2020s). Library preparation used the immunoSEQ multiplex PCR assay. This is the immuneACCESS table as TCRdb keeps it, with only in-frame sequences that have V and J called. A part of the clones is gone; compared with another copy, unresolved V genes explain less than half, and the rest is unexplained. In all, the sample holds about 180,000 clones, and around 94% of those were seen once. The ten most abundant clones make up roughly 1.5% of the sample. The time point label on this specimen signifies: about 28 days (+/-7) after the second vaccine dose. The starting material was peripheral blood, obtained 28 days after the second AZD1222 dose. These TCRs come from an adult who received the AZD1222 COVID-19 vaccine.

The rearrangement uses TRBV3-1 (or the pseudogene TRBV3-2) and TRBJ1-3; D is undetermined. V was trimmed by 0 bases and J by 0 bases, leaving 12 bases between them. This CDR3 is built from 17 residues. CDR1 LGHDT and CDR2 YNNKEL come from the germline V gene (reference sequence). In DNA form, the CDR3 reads TGTGCCAGCAGCCAAGATCACGACGGCATCTCTGGAAACACCATATATTTT. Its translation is CASSQDHDGISGNTIYF.

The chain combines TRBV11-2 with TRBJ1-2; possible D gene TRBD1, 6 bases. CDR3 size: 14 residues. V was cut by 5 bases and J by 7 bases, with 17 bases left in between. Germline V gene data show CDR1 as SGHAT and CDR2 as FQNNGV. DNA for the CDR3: TGTGCCAGCAGCCCAACCAGGGGAAGGGGTGGCTACACCTTC. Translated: CASSPTRGRGGYTF. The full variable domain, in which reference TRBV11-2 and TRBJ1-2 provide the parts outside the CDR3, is EAGVAQSPRYKIIEKRQSVAFWCNPISGHATLYWYQQILGQGPKLLIQFQNNGVVDDSQLPKDRFSAERLKGVDSTLKIQPAKLEDSAVYLCASSPTRGRGGYTFGSGTRLTVV.

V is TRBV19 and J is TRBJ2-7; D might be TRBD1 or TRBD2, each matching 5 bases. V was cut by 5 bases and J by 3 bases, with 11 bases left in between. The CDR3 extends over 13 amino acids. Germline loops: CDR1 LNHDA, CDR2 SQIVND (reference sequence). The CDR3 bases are TGTGCCAGTAGTCCTGGTGGGGGCTACGAGCAGTACTTC. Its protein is CASSPGGGYEQYF.

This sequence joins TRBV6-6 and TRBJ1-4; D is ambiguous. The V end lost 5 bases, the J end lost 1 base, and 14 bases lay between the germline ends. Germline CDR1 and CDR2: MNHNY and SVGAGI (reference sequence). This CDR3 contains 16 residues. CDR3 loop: CASSMDSLGTNEKLFF. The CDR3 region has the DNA TGTGCCAGCAGTATGGACTCCCTGGGAACTAATGAAAAACTGTTTTTT.

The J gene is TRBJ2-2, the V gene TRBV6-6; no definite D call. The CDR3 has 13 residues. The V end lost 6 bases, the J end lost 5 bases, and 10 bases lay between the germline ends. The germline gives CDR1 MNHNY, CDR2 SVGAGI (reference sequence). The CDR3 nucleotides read TGTGCCAGCAGGGATCCGGATACCGGGGAGCTGTTTTTT. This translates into CASRDPDTGELFF.

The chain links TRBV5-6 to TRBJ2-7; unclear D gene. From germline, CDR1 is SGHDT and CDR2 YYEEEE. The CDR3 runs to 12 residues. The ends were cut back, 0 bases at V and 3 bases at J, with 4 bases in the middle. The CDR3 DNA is TGTGCCAGCAGCTTGGGGAACTACGAGCAGTACTTC. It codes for CASSLGNYEQYF.

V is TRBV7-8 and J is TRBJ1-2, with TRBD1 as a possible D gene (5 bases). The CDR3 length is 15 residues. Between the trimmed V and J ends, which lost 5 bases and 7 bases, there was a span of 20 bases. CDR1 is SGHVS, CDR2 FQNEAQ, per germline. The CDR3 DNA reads TGTGCCAGCAGCACACGCGGGGATGTTGGGGGTGGCTACACCTTC. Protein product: CASSTRGDVGGGYTF.

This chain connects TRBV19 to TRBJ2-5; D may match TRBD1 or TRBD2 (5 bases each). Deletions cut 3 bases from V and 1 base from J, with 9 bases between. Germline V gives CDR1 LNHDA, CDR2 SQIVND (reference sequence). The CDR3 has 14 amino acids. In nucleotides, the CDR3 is TGTGCCAGTAGTATTGGGACGGCCCAAGAGACCCAGTACTTC. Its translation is CASSIGTAQETQYF.

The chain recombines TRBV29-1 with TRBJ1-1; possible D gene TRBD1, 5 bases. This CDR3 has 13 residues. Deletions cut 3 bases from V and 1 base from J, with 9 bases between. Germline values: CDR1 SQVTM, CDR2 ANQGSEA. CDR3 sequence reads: CSVETAPNTEAFF. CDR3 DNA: TGCAGCGTTGAGACAGCGCCGAACACTGAAGCTTTCTTT.